This is a list of T cell receptor beta chains from one sample in a study of Tregs in tolerant kidney transplant recipients. Using immunoSEQ multiplex PCR, the repertoire was profiled, and TCRdb retains in-frame clones only, with some absent. The sample records tens of thousands of clones, about 83% being singletons. Material: CD4+ T cells from blood. The source of these receptors is a human donor in good health. The CDR3 runs from the conserved cysteine through the conserved F or W. Fields, in order: J gene, clone size, V gene, D gene, CDR3 DNA, CDR3 protein. A D gene is named only where the DNA matches it firmly. A row's size may be missing; if present it is once, few, many or a size class.

TRBJ2-7 NA TRBV11-2 TRBD1 TGTGCCAGCAGATTAACAGGGGGCTCCTACGAGCAGTACTTC CASRLTGGSYEQYF
TRBJ2-5 NA TRBV9 TRBD1 TGTGCCAGCAGCCCCGGCAGGGGGAACCAAGAGACCCAGTACTTC CASSPGRGNQETQYF
TRBJ2-3 NA TRBV5-1 TRBD1 TGCGCCAGCAGCATCAGGGGGCCCGGAGATACGCAGTATTTT CASSIRGPGDTQYF
TRBJ2-5 NA TRBV6-5 NA TGTGCCAGCAGCTACGGTCGTGGGGAGACCCAGTACTTC CASSYGRGETQYF
TRBJ2-7 NA TRBV4-1 TRBD1 TGCGCCAGCAGCCCTACAGGCGGACAGGGGGCCTATATCTACGAGCAGTACTTC CASSPTGGQGAYIYEQYF
TRBJ1-1 once TRBV6-5 NA TGTGCCAGCAGCGCAAGACAGTTGAACACTGAAGCTTTCTTT CASSARQLNTEAFF
TRBJ2-3 NA TRBV11-1 TRBD2 TGTGCCAGCAGCCCCGGGACTAGCGGTTCAGATACGCAGTATTTT CASSPGTSGSDTQYF
TRBJ1-2 NA TRBV6-5 NA TGTGCCAGCAGAACCGGGATGGCCTTCCACTATGGCTACACCTTC CASRTGMAFHYGYTF
TRBJ2-1 few TRBV29-1 NA TGCAGCGTTGAAGGAGGCTATGCTGGGAATGAGCAGTTCTTC CSVEGGYAGNEQFF
TRBJ2-7 NA TRBV2 TRBD2 TGTGCCAGCAGCCCCGGGGGGGCGCGAATAGTCGAGCAGTACTTC CASSPGGARIVEQYF